The 32 T cell receptor beta chains given below trace back to one sample, sequenced in a study of type 1 and type 2 diabetes patients. Amplification started from genomic DNA. Multiplex PCR with 30 forward and 13 reverse primers amplified the TCR beta CDR3. TCRdb ran MiXCR on the multiplex PCR reads and lists one entry per CDR3 protein. The table includes around 300,000 distinct CDR3 sequences, roughly 50% detected once. The sample consisted of peripheral blood mononuclear cells (PBMCs). The receptors stem from a man in his late teens or twenties with type 2 diabetes.

This clonotype was detected many times. The chain joins TRBV7-8 to TRBJ1-1; the D is unclear. The V end lost 5 bases, the J end lost 0 bases, and 10 bases lay between the germline ends. Germline V gene sequence: CDR1 SGHVS, CDR2 FQNEAQ. The CDR3 is 14 amino acids. The CDR3 nucleotides read TGTGCCAGCAGCCGAGTAGGTATGAACACTGAAGCTTTCTTT. Translated, it gives CASSRVGMNTEAFF.

CDR3: CATSRGDGRGHEQYF. The CDR3 DNA is TGTGCCACCAGCAGGGGGGACGGAAGGGGTCACGAGCAGTACTTC. The chain employs TRBV15 and TRBJ2-7; D is tentatively TRBD1 or TRBD2 (5 bases each). The CDR3 extends over 15 amino acids. In germline, CDR1 is LNHNV, CDR2 YYDKDF (reference sequence). V was trimmed by 3 bases and J by 5 bases, leaving 17 bases between them.

The rearrangement joins TRBV20-1 to TRBJ2-3, with D unresolved. Germline V lookup: CDR1 DFQATT, CDR2 SNEGSKA (reference sequence). The ends were cut back, 1 base at V and 0 bases at J, with 14 bases in the middle. The CDR3 runs 16 residues. For the CDR3, the DNA is TGCAGTGCTAGAGTATCACTACTAACTAGCACAGATACGCAGTATTTT. Translating gives CSARVSLLTSTDTQYF.

The V call is TRBV19, the J call TRBJ2-7; 7 bases fit TRBD1. The CDR3 has 14 residues. The J segment lost 0 bases and the V segment lost 6 bases, leaving 5 bases of the junction unmatched. Germline V gene sequence: CDR1 LNHDA, CDR2 SQIVND (reference sequence). This chain's CDR3 is CASRSTGSSYEQYF. For the CDR3, the DNA is TGTGCCAGTAGATCGACAGGGAGCTCCTACGAGCAGTACTTC.

This clonotype was counted a few times. The chain is built from TRBV19 and TRBJ2-2; D remains ambiguous. The CDR3 consists of 14 residues. Trimming stripped 7 bases from V and 5 bases from J, with 14 bases between. Germline CDR1 reads LNHDA; CDR2 reads SQIVND (reference sequence). This CDR3 is CASKAEPTTGELFF. CDR3 in DNA: TGTGCCAGTAAGGCGGAGCCTACAACCGGGGAGCTGTTTTTT.

On this clonotype: With a much larger clone just one base away, this may be a read error. The chain couples TRBV25-1 to TRBJ2-7, with 7 nucleotides matching TRBD1. CDR3 length: 14 amino acids. Germline V gene lookup returns CDR1 MGHDK and CDR2 SYGVNS. V was clipped by 6 bases and J by 2 bases; unmatched bases: 7. The CDR3 DNA reads as TGTGCCAGCAGCATAGCAACAGGGGCCTACGAGCAGTACTTC. Amino acids: CASSIATGAYEQYF.

As to this clonotype: Because the CDR3 is missing its conserved closing phenylalanine or tryptophan, this is likely a read error. This chain joins TRBV15 and TRBJ1-6, with D maybe TRBD1 (5 bases). CDR3 length: 16 amino acids. Germline lookup yields CDR1 LNHNV and CDR2 YYDKDF (reference sequence). V was pared by 1 base and J by 9 bases, with 16 bases between. CDR3 in amino acids: CATSRGHRDGGSPLHL. The CDR3 nucleotides read TGTGCCACCAGCAGAGGCCACCGGGACGGGGGTTCACCCCTCCACCTT.

This clonotype has only a few counts. The V call is TRBV19, the J call TRBJ1-2; D is undetermined. V lost 3 bases, J lost 3 bases, and 5 bases lay in between. The CDR3 contains 12 residues. Germline CDR1 reads LNHDA; CDR2 reads SQIVND (reference sequence). The DNA for the CDR3 is TGTGCCAGTAGTATTTCAGACTATGGCTACACCTTC. It specifies CASSISDYGYTF.

The genes are TRBV4-1 and TRBJ2-5; D not certain. Trimming shortened V by 4 bases and J by 3 bases, and 15 bases separated the two germline ends. Germline V lookup: CDR1 MGHRA, CDR2 YSYEKL. CDR3 length: 15 amino acids. The CDR3 sequence: CASSLLLKPEETQYF. CDR3 DNA: TGCGCCAGCAGCCTGCTCCTCAAACCCGAAGAGACCCAGTACTTC.

The gene calls are TRBV6-2 or TRBV6-3 and TRBJ1-1; 9 bases agree with TRBD1. V trimming: 0 bases; J trimming: 1 base; junction bases outside the gene matches: 3. CDR3 length: 16 amino acids. The germline V gene has CDR1 MNHEY and CDR2 SVGEGT. The CDR3 region has the DNA TGTGCCAGCAGTTACTCCCGGACAGGGGCGAACACTGAAGCTTTCTTT. It encodes CASSYSRTGANTEAFF.

This clonotype was detected many times. The rearrangement uses TRBV2 and TRBJ2-7; no definite D call. The CDR3 runs to 12 residues. V shed 6 bases and J shed 5 bases, with 11 bases lying between them. The germline V gene has CDR1 SNHLY and CDR2 FYNNEI. The CDR3 here is CASRENYNEQYF. As DNA, the CDR3 is TGTGCCAGCAGGGAGAACTATAACGAGCAGTACTTC.

This clonotype was picked up a small number of times. The chain links TRBV27 to TRBJ1-1; D not resolved. V lost 6 bases and J 3 bases, leaving 20 bases between the germline ends. Germline values: CDR1 MNHEY, CDR2 SMNVEV (reference sequence). CDR3 length equals 16 residues. The DNA of the CDR3 is TGTGCCAGCAGCCTACGCCCTCCAGACCGATACACTGAAGCTTTCTTT. This encodes CASSLRPPDRYTEAFF.

The chain couples TRBV20-1 to TRBJ2-3; D gene uncertain. The CDR3 runs 12 residues. Trimming removed 5 bases from V and 2 bases from J, with 8 bases in between. Germline-derived CDR1 and CDR2 are DFQATT and SNEGSKA (reference sequence). As DNA, the CDR3 is TGCAGTGCTTTGCAAGTCACAGATACGCAGTATTTT. Amino acids: CSALQVTDTQYF.

About this clonotype itself: Given the absence of the conserved phenylalanine or tryptophan at the CDR3 end, a read error is likely. V is TRBV10-1 and J is TRBJ1-1; D is undetermined. This CDR3 contains 13 residues. From germline, CDR1 is WNHNN and CDR2 SYGVQD (reference sequence). The CDR3 protein is CASSYQPYTEAFL. The CDR3 DNA reads TGTGCCAGCAGCTACCAGCCCTACACTGAAGCTTTCCTT.

This clonotype has only a few counts. V and J are TRBV4-1 and TRBJ1-2, with D unresolved. V lost 8 bases, J lost 6 bases, and 16 bases lay in between. Germline CDR1 and CDR2: MGHRA and YSYEKL. The CDR3 is made up of 13 amino acids. CDR3 sequence: CASASWSGDGYTF. The CDR3 DNA reads TGCGCCAGCGCCAGTTGGAGTGGCGATGGCTACACCTTC.

CDR3 DNA sequence: TGCAGTGCTATGGGCGGCACTAGCACAGATACGCAGTATTTT. Protein: CSAMGGTSTDTQYF. V gene TRBV20-1 combines with J gene TRBJ2-3; D is ambiguous. This CDR3 has 14 residues. Germline values: CDR1 DFQATT, CDR2 SNEGSKA (reference sequence). V lost 4 bases and J lost 0, with 11 bases in between.

The V gene is TRBV5-1, the J gene TRBJ2-1; D remains ambiguous. The germline V gene has CDR1 SGHRS and CDR2 YFSETQ. There are 16 residues in the CDR3. The V and J ends lost 4 bases and 5 bases respectively, with 19 bases between them. The CDR3 coding sequence is TGCGCCAGCAGCGATCTCAGGTTTGGTTCAGACAATGAGCAGTTCTTC. Protein product: CASSDLRFGSDNEQFF.

The chain joins TRBV2 to TRBJ2-3, with 7 positions matching TRBD1. Germline V gene sequence: CDR1 SNHLY, CDR2 FYNNEI. V lost 4 bases, J lost 14 bases, and 12 bases stayed unmatched. The CDR3 runs to 13 residues. The CDR3 coding sequence is TGTGCCAGCAGTGGGGATCAGACAGGGAGTGGGTATTTT. It translates to CASSGDQTGSGYF.

This sequence joins TRBV29-1 and TRBJ1-1; D unclear. Germline V gene lookup returns CDR1 SQVTM and CDR2 ANQGSEA. V shed 3 bases and J shed 1 base, with 9 bases lying between them. The CDR3 runs to 13 residues. Here the CDR3 reads CSVERDKNTEAFF. DNA of the CDR3: TGCAGCGTTGAGAGAGATAAGAACACTGAAGCTTTCTTT.

This clonotype was seen a handful of times. This chain connects TRBV7-3 to TRBJ2-1; 8 nucleotides agree with TRBD2. CDR1 and CDR2 from the germline V gene are SGHTA and FQGTGA. The V gene end was trimmed by 0 bases and the J gene end by 2 bases; junction bases not matched to a gene: 3. The CDR3 runs to 16 residues. The CDR3 nucleotides read TGTGCCAGCAGCTTAACGATCGGGGGGGCCTACAATGAGCAGTTCTTC. Amino acids: CASSLTIGGAYNEQFF.

This clonotype was seen a handful of times. The J gene is TRBJ1-1, the V gene TRBV19; D is possibly TRBD1 (5 bases). CDR3 size: 14 residues. Trimming removed 4 bases at V and 1 base at J, with 10 bases between. Germline CDR1 is LNHDA and CDR2 is SQIVND (reference sequence). DNA of the CDR3: TGTGCCAGTAGTACGGGACCTCCGAACACTGAAGCTTTCTTT. Translation gives CASSTGPPNTEAFF.

This clonotype occurred many times. This rearrangement joins TRBV19 to TRBJ1-2; D is ambiguous. Looked up from germline, CDR1 is LNHDA and CDR2 is SQIVND (reference sequence). The germline V and J ends were trimmed by 1 base and 2 bases, with 8 bases remaining between them. The CDR3 runs to 14 residues. The CDR3 DNA is TGTGCCAGTAGTATAGGATACAGCAACTATGGCTACACCTTC. Translating gives CASSIGYSNYGYTF.

This clonotype was seen a few times. The chain links TRBV30 to TRBJ2-2; D call uncertain. The germline CDR1 and CDR2 sequences are GTSNPN and SVGIG (reference sequence). The CDR3 loop spans 13 amino acids. V was trimmed by 3 bases and J by 6 bases, leaving 11 bases between them. The CDR3, as DNA: TGTGCCTGGAGAAGCGAGTTCGCCGGGGAGCTGTTTTTT. As protein: CAWRSEFAGELFF.

The V call is TRBV9, the J call TRBJ2-7; perhaps TRBD1 as D (6 bases). This CDR3 comprises 16 residues. The ends were cut back, 2 bases at V and 1 base at J, with 16 bases in the middle. Germline loops: CDR1 SGDLS, CDR2 YYNGEE. This chain's CDR3 is CASSVSPGQPSYEQYF. The CDR3 nucleotides are TGTGCCAGCAGCGTTTCCCCCGGACAGCCTTCCTACGAGCAGTACTTC.

This chain joins TRBV10-2 and TRBJ2-5; 11 nucleotides match TRBD2. The ends lost 5 bases at V and 4 bases at J; junction bases unmatched: 6. The V gene's germline CDR1 is WSHSY and CDR2 SAAADI. This CDR3 comprises 15 residues. The CDR3 sequence: CASSYSGGAGETQYF. CDR3 sequence (DNA): TGCGCCAGCAGTTATAGCGGGGGGGCGGGAGAGACCCAGTACTTC.

This chain joins TRBV7-2 and TRBJ1-5; 7 nucleotides line up with TRBD1. The trim removed 1 base at V and 1 base at J, leaving 4 bases unmatched. The CDR3 has 16 residues. Per the germline V gene, CDR1 is SGHTA and CDR2 is FQGNSA. The CDR3 here is CASSLVGTESNQPQHF. CDR3 DNA sequence: TGTGCCAGCAGCTTAGTAGGGACAGAGAGCAATCAGCCCCAGCATTTT.

J is TRBJ2-3 and V is TRBV25-1; TRBD1 agrees at 12 bases. The V segment lost 5 bases and the J segment 4 bases; nucleotides outside the gene matches: 4. The length of the CDR3 is 15 residues. Germline lookup yields CDR1 MGHDK and CDR2 SYGVNS. The CDR3 region has the DNA TGTGCCAGCAGTCCCGGGACAGGGGGCTCAGATACGCAGTATTTT. This sequence encodes CASSPGTGGSDTQYF.

The chain combines TRBV7-3 with TRBJ1-2; no clear D gene. Trimming took 5 bases from V and 4 from J, leaving 11 bases between them. Germline V lookup: CDR1 SGHTA, CDR2 FQGTGA. The CDR3 extends over 13 amino acids. This CDR3 is CASSPADGYGYTF. The CDR3 DNA is TGTGCCAGCAGCCCCGCGGATGGCTATGGCTACACCTTC.

The V gene is TRBV6-2 or TRBV6-3, the J gene TRBJ1-2; TRBD1 is a possible D gene (6 bases). CDR1 and CDR2 (germline): MNHEY, SVGEGT. The CDR3 is 14 amino acids. V lost 4 bases and J 6 bases, leaving 15 bases between the germline ends. CDR3 in amino acids: CASSLPARGDGYTF. Here the CDR3 DNA reads TGTGCCAGCAGTTTGCCCGCCAGGGGAGATGGCTACACCTTC.

The rearrangement uses TRBV20-1 and TRBJ2-1; TRBD2 matches 10 bases. Germline V gene lookup returns CDR1 DFQATT and CDR2 SNEGSKA (reference sequence). The CDR3 loop spans 18 amino acids. V trimming: 0 bases; J trimming: 2 bases; junction bases outside the gene matches: 10. Here the CDR3 reads CSARDREREGLTYNEQFF. CDR3 nucleotides: TGCAGTGCTAGAGATCGGGAGCGGGAGGGCCTCACCTACAATGAGCAGTTCTTC.

This clonotype appeared many times. The chain uses TRBV30 and TRBJ1-1; D not certain. The CDR3 extends over 10 amino acids. CDR1 is GTSNPN, CDR2 SVGIG, per germline (reference sequence). V was shortened by 5 bases and J by 5 bases, with 6 bases between the two germline ends. CDR3 in DNA: TGTGCCTGGGGAGCTACTGAAGCTTTCTTT. It yields the protein CAWGATEAFF. The full variable domain, with the rest looked up from reference TRBV30 and TRBJ1-1, is SQTIHQWPATLVQPVGSPLSLECTVEGTSNPNLYWYRQAAGRGLQLLFYSVGIGQISSEVPQNLSASRPQDRQFILSSKKLLLSDSGFYLCAWGATEAFFGQGTRLTVV.

A remark on this clonotype: A read error may produce the germline difference seen at one junction end. The J gene is TRBJ2-7, the V gene TRBV7-2, with D perhaps TRBD1 or TRBD2 (5 bases each). Germline CDR1 reads SGHTA; CDR2 reads FQGNSA. This CDR3 region has 15 residues. DNA of the CDR3: TGTGACAGCAGTGAGGGGCTTAATAGTAACTACGAGCAGTACTTC. As protein: CDSSEGLNSNYEQYF. The whole variable domain, remainder taken from reference TRBV7-2 and TRBJ2-7, is GAGVSQSPSNKVTEKGKDVELRCDPISGHTALYWYRQSLGQGLEFLIYFQGNSAPDKSGLPSDRFSAERTGGSVSTLTIQRTQQEDSAVYLCDSSEGLNSNYEQYFGPGTRLTVT.